This TCR beta chain was recorded in a study of cytomegalovirus exposure and HLA in healthy donors. Broader study findings: Reported results showed that the classifier diagnosed cytomegalovirus status with high specificity and sensitivity. Later analysis showed most CMV-associated TCR beta chains appearing HLA-restricted. The HLA-A and HLA-B alleles of most subjects were reportedly predicted accurately from TCR beta sequences.

The PCR employed 60 Vbeta primers together with 13 Jbeta primers. Profiled with immunoSEQ multiplex PCR; TCRdb holds only in-frame clones, not every one. The table includes roughly 99,000 clones, 74% detected once. Germline V lookup: CDR1 MGHDK, CDR2 SYGVNS. V lost 6 bases to trimming and J lost 3 bases; unmatched junction nucleotides: 8. The CDR3 is made up of 15 amino acids. As to this clone: The antigen is not known.

The TCR was taken from a male donor in good health and CMV-seronegative. The gene calls are TRBV25-1 and TRBJ2-7, with 10 positions matching TRBD1. The sequenced sample consisted of PBMCs. CDR3 region: CASSPGQGPIYEQYF. The CDR3 nucleotides are TGTGCCAGCAGCCCGGGACAGGGGCCCATCTACGAGCAGTACTTC.